These 27 T cell receptor beta chains share one sample of origin, sequenced in a study of shared clonotypes between healthy human individuals (dated by TCRdb to the early 2020s). Libraries were built with the immunoSEQ multiplex PCR assay. Here the immuneACCESS table is served through TCRdb, limited to in-frame sequences with V and J called. Missing clones are a known gap in these copies; in checked studies unresolved V genes cover under half, and the rest lacks a known reason. Present in this sample are hundreds of thousands of clones, approximately 95% of which were seen just once. 0.06% of the sample goes to the ten largest clones. The sample was naive CD4+ T cells sorted from blood. According to the study, the label for this sample's cell subset or site signals: CD45RA+ positively selected. Receptor source: a woman in her twenties or thirties in good health.

This chain joins TRBV6-5 and TRBJ1-1; 7 positions match TRBD1. Germline V gene data show CDR1 as MNHEY and CDR2 as SVGAGI. The CDR3 spans 15 residues. With V trimmed by 5 bases and J by 4 bases, 10 bases remained unmatched. CDR3 amino acids: CASSTRYRGGTEAFF. CDR3 nucleotides: TGTGCCAGCAGTACAAGATACAGGGGTGGCACTGAAGCTTTCTTT.

V and J are TRBV30 and TRBJ1-5; D might be TRBD1 (6 bases). The V gene's germline CDR1 is GTSNPN and CDR2 SVGIG (reference sequence). CDR3 size: 15 residues. Trimming took off 0 bases at V and 5 bases at J, with 14 bases between the two ends. CDR3 protein: CAWSVGGQNHQPQHF. The CDR3 nucleotides read TGTGCCTGGAGTGTAGGGGGTCAGAATCATCAGCCCCAGCATTTT.

The rearrangement links TRBV29-1 to TRBJ1-1; 10 bases are a match to TRBD1. CDR3 length equals 15 residues. Losses at the gene ends were 0 bases for V and 5 bases for J; bases not matched to a gene: 6. Per germline, CDR1 SQVTM and CDR2 ANQGSEA. The CDR3 nucleotides read TGCAGCGTTGAAGACCGGGACAGGGGAAGGACTGAAGCTTTCTTT. It yields the protein CSVEDRDRGRTEAFF.

This chain connects TRBV15 to TRBJ2-3; D is undetermined. Germline CDR1 reads LNHNV; CDR2 reads YYDKDF (reference sequence). The CDR3 spans 14 residues. Trimming pared 0 bases from V and 7 bases from J, leaving 11 bases between. Here the CDR3 DNA reads TGTGCCACCAGCAGAGATCCCAGCTTCAATACGCAGTATTTT. The encoded protein is CATSRDPSFNTQYF.

The V gene is TRBV5-1, the J gene TRBJ2-3, with 11 positions matching TRBD2. The CDR3 loop spans 18 amino acids. V lost 1 base to trimming and J lost 0 bases; unmatched junction nucleotides: 7. Germline V gene sequence: CDR1 SGHRS, CDR2 YFSETQ. CDR3 sequence reads: CASSLFLAGGASTDTQYF. CDR3 nucleotide sequence: TGCGCCAGCAGCTTGTTCCTAGCGGGGGGTGCGAGCACAGATACGCAGTATTTT.

The chain combines TRBV7-3 with TRBJ2-3; a possible D gene is TRBD2 (6 bases). V lost 0 bases and J lost 6, with 13 bases in between. The germline CDR1 and CDR2 sequences are SGHTA and FQGTGA. The CDR3 spans 15 residues. This CDR3 reads CASSLTAGTADTQYF. CDR3 nucleotides: TGTGCCAGCAGCTTAACGGCCGGGACTGCCGATACGCAGTATTTT. Full variable domain (remainder filled in from reference TRBV7-3 and TRBJ2-3): GAGVSQTPSNKVTEKGKYVELRCDPISGHTALYWYRQSLGQGPEFLIYFQGTGAADDSGLPNDRFFAVRPEGSVSTLKIQRTERGDSAVYLCASSLTAGTADTQYFGPGTRLTVL.

The gene calls are TRBV6-5 and TRBJ1-1, with D uncertain. This CDR3 region has 12 residues. V was clipped by 6 bases and J by 5 bases, with 10 bases between them. Looked up from germline, CDR1 is MNHEY and CDR2 is SVGAGI. The CDR3 DNA sequence: TGTGCCAGCAGCTGGGGAGGGACTGAAGCTTTCTTT. The encoded protein is CASSWGGTEAFF.

This CDR3 reads CASSFYRGNLDEKLFF. The CDR3 nucleotides read TGTGCCAGCAGTTTTTACAGGGGAAATTTGGATGAAAAACTGTTTTTT. V usage is TRBV28 and J usage is TRBJ1-4; 7 bases fit TRBD1. The CDR3 consists of 16 residues. The germline gives CDR1 MDHEN, CDR2 SYDVKM. The junction had 10 bases not matched to a gene; V was cut back by 3 bases and J by 6 bases.

This clone was detected once. Other DNA sequences in the sample encode the same CDR3. The rearrangement links TRBV5-1 to TRBJ2-1, with 10 nucleotides matching TRBD2. This CDR3 spans 15 amino acids. CDR1 is SGHRS and CDR2 is YFSETQ in the germline V gene. Trimming removed 5 bases from V and 4 bases from J; junction bases left unmatched: 6. For the CDR3, the DNA is TGCGCCAGCAGTCCCACTAGCGGGACGTACAATGAGCAGTTCTTC. This sequence encodes CASSPTSGTYNEQFF.

This chain links TRBV19 with TRBJ2-6; D gene ambiguous. The CDR3 consists of 16 residues. In germline, CDR1 is LNHDA, CDR2 SQIVND (reference sequence). Trimming took off 5 bases at V and 1 base at J, with 12 bases between the two ends. Written as DNA, the CDR3 is TGTGCCAGTAGTGCCCCACCTCTTTCTGGGGCCAACGTCCTGACTTTC. Protein sequence: CASSAPPLSGANVLTF.

V usage is TRBV5-1 and J usage is TRBJ2-7; 12 nucleotides agree with TRBD1. Germline CDR1 SGHRS, CDR2 YFSETQ. V shed 4 bases, J shed 1 base, and the junction held 6 bases outside the gene matches. CDR3 length: 16 residues. The CDR3: CASSTGTGGRSYEQYF. Here the CDR3 DNA reads TGCGCCAGCAGCACCGGGACAGGGGGCAGATCCTACGAGCAGTACTTC.

The chain has TRBV28 and TRBJ1-2, with D possibly matching TRBD1 (6 bases). V lost 6 bases, J lost 4 bases, and 15 bases lay in between. This CDR3 spans 14 amino acids. CDR1 is MDHEN and CDR2 is SYDVKM in the germline V gene. CDR3 sequence (DNA): TGTGCCAGCAGCTCCTCCCCGGGGGCCTATGGCTACACCTTC. Its translation: CASSSSPGAYGYTF.

The V and J genes are TRBV18 and TRBJ1-2, with a tentative D call TRBD1 (6 bases). The CDR3 is made up of 11 amino acids. CDR1 and CDR2 (germline): KGHSH, LQKENI. V was cut by 6 bases and J by 8 bases, with 10 bases left in between. The DNA of the CDR3 is TGTGCCAGCTCGACAGGAACCGGCTACACCTTC. It translates to CASSTGTGYTF.

In this sample, this clone turned up once. The CDR3 region is CASSLGLAGGPYNEQFF. For the CDR3, the DNA is TGTGCCAGCAGCTTGGGACTAGCGGGAGGGCCCTACAATGAGCAGTTCTTC. V is TRBV11-1 and J is TRBJ2-1; TRBD2 matches at 16 bases. Germline CDR1 SGHAT, CDR2 FQDESV (reference sequence). The CDR3 spans 17 residues. V was clipped by 3 bases and J by 2 bases; unmatched bases: 1. The whole variable domain, remainder taken from reference TRBV11-1 and TRBJ2-1, is EAEVAQSPRYKITEKSQAVAFWCDPISGHATLYWYRQILGQGPELLVQFQDESVVDDSQLPKDRFSAERLKGVDSTLKIQPAELGDSAMYLCASSLGLAGGPYNEQFFGPGTRLTVL.

The CDR3 region is CASSPTSGRYEQYF. CDR3 sequence (DNA): TGTGCCAGCTCACCGACTAGCGGGAGGTACGAGCAGTACTTC. The chain has TRBV18 and TRBJ2-7; 13 nucleotides agree with TRBD2. The trim removed 3 bases at V and 4 bases at J, leaving 0 bases unmatched. The length of the CDR3 is 14 residues. The germline V gene has CDR1 KGHSH and CDR2 LQKENI.

The chain is built from TRBV7-8 and TRBJ2-7; 15 bases agree with TRBD2. CDR3 length: 14 residues. From germline, CDR1 is SGHVS and CDR2 FQNEAQ. The V and J ends lost 6 bases and 7 bases, in that order; junction bases with no gene match: 4. Here the CDR3 reads CASRRGTSGREQYF. CDR3 DNA sequence: TGTGCCAGCAGAAGAGGGACTAGCGGGAGGGAGCAGTACTTC.

The chain links TRBV19 to TRBJ1-3; D perhaps matches TRBD1 (5 bases). Germline CDR1 LNHDA, CDR2 SQIVND (reference sequence). This CDR3 is built from 15 residues. The V end was cut by 5 bases, the J end by 0 bases, with 11 bases between. The CDR3 protein is CASSRGLSSGNTIYF. The DNA for the CDR3 is TGTGCCAGTAGTCGGGGCTTAAGCTCTGGAAACACCATATATTTT.

DNA of the CDR3: TGTGCCAGCAGTGAAGTAACAGGCCGCGGGTCTTTCTTT. Translation: CASSEVTGRGSFF. The gene calls are TRBV2 and TRBJ1-1, with a tentative D call TRBD1 (5 bases). Germline CDR1 and CDR2: SNHLY and FYNNEI. Trimming shortened V by 1 base and J by 12 bases, and 15 bases separated the two germline ends. This CDR3 is built from 13 residues.

The CDR3 nucleotides read TGTGCCAGCAGCTTAGTAGCGGCGAACACTGAAGCTTTCTTT. As protein: CASSLVAANTEAFF. V is TRBV7-2 and J is TRBJ1-1; D unresolved. This CDR3 contains 14 residues. Per germline, CDR1 SGHTA and CDR2 FQGNSA. V was clipped by 1 base and J by 1 base, with 7 bases between them.

J is TRBJ2-3 and V is TRBV19; TRBD1 aligns across 9 bases. Losses at the gene ends were 0 bases for V and 5 bases for J; bases not matched to a gene: 12. Germline assignment: CDR1 LNHDA and CDR2 SQIVND (reference sequence). This CDR3 has 18 amino acids. CDR3 amino acids: CASSIDHFLGQGRDTQYF. DNA of the CDR3: TGTGCCAGTAGTATAGATCATTTTTTGGGACAGGGTAGAGATACGCAGTATTTT.

The CDR3 DNA follows: TGTGCCAGCAGCTTAATGGTAAATGAAAAACTGTTTTTT. Protein: CASSLMVNEKLFF. V gene TRBV5-4 combines with J gene TRBJ1-4; no firm D call. Germline CDR1 and CDR2: SGHNT and YYREEE (reference sequence). CDR3 length: 13 amino acids. V dropped 2 bases and J dropped 5 bases, with 7 bases sitting between them.

The chain uses TRBV10-3 and TRBJ2-7, with D possibly TRBD1 on 5 matching bases. V lost 10 bases and J 3 bases, leaving 19 bases between the germline ends. The CDR3 extends over 14 amino acids. CDR1 ENHRY and CDR2 SYGVKD come from the germline V gene. The CDR3 here is CASSPRTSHYEQYF. CDR3 bases: TGTGCCAGCTCTCCCCGGACATCACACTACGAGCAGTACTTC.

This clone has only one observation. The CDR3 DNA reads TGTGCCAGCATGATCAGGGGCCTCCAAGAGACCCAGTACTTC. Protein product: CASMIRGLQETQYF. This chain joins TRBV2 and TRBJ2-5; possibly TRBD1 for D (6 bases). The V and J ends lost 7 bases and 1 base respectively, with 13 bases between them. This CDR3 is built from 14 residues. Germline CDR1 SNHLY, CDR2 FYNNEI.

Worth noting for this clone: The same CDR3 can be traced to other DNA sequences in this sample. The chain combines TRBV18 with TRBJ2-1, with D hard to call. CDR1 is KGHSH, CDR2 LQKENI, per germline. CDR3 length: 15 amino acids. Trimming removed 2 bases at V and 0 bases at J, with 8 bases between. The CDR3 DNA reads as TGTGCCAGCTCACCAGACCAAAGCTCCTACAATGAGCAGTTCTTC. It specifies CASSPDQSSYNEQFF.

The chain is built from TRBV5-4 and TRBJ2-3, with a possible D match to TRBD1 (5 bases). The CDR3 contains 19 residues. The germline V gene encodes CDR1 SGHNT and CDR2 YYREEE (reference sequence). The V gene lost 0 bases and the J gene lost 2 bases, with 22 bases spanning the gap. Here the CDR3 reads CASSLVLGRQRRFTDTQYF. The CDR3 nucleotides are TGTGCCAGCAGCTTGGTTCTTGGACGACAGCGACGATTCACAGATACGCAGTATTTT.

This chain connects TRBV6-6 to TRBJ2-1; 10 bases fit TRBD2. Germline V CDR1 and CDR2: MNHNY, SVGAGI (reference sequence). Trimming removed 8 bases from V and 0 bases from J; junction bases left unmatched: 7. The length of the CDR3 is 16 residues. CDR3 coding DNA: TGTGCCAGCCGGACTAGCGGAAGGAGCTCCTACAATGAGCAGTTCTTC. Its translation is CASRTSGRSSYNEQFF.

The genes are TRBV7-7 and TRBJ2-7; tentative D call: TRBD2 (5 bases). The germline gives CDR1 SSHAT, CDR2 FNYEAQ (reference sequence). This CDR3 spans 16 amino acids. Trimming pared 6 bases from V and 7 bases from J, leaving 25 bases between. Written as DNA, the CDR3 is TGTGCCAGCAGACCTGGGCGGAAGCGGCCCTTGGGTGAGCAGTACTTC. This encodes CASRPGRKRPLGEQYF.